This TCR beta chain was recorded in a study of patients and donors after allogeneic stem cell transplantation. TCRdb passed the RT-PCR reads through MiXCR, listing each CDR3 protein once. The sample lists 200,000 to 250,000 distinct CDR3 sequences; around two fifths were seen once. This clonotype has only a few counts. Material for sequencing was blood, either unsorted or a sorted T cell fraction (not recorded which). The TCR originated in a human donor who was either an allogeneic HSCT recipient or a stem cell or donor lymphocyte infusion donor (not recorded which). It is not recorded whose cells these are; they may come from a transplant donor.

As DNA, the CDR3 is TGTGCCAGCAGCCTGGGGCCGCAGGGGGCGGCCAAAAACATTCAGTACTTC. Its translation: CASSLGPQGAAKNIQYF. V is TRBV12-3 or TRBV12-4 and J is TRBJ2-4; 8 bases line up with TRBD1. V was clipped by 6 bases and J by 1 base; unmatched bases: 11. The CDR3 has 17 residues.